This TCR beta chain was sequenced for a study of OX40 agonist ivuxolimab in advanced cancers. Study-wide results and limits: In general, CD8+ T cells held more expanded clones than CD4+ did, on average. Nonresponders included some who also had low normalized T-cell clonal expansion. At 0.1 to 3.0 mg/kg and by week 6, clonal expansion occurred in CD4+ and CD8+ blood T cells.

People who had autoimmune disease history or systemic immunosuppression were excluded. About this clone: Its antigen is not identified.

CDR3 length equals 15 residues. In germline, CDR1 is LGHNA, CDR2 YNFKEQ. Trimming took 0 bases from V and 0 from J, leaving 6 bases between them. Sequenced by immunoSEQ multiplex PCR; TCRdb stores in-frame clones only, minus some. Of under 90,000 clones detected, roughly 93% appear once; the ten largest clones hold about 0.32%. This clonotype originated in an adult with an advanced solid tumor such as melanoma, head and neck, liver or kidney cancer. The rearrangement links TRBV4-2 to TRBJ2-1; no reliable D call. Sample: CD4+ or CD8+ T cells sorted from blood, taken in a trial of the OX40 agonist ivuxolimab. CDR3 sequence (DNA): TGTGCCAGCAGCCAAGACAGGCTCTCCTACAATGAGCAGTTCTTC. Translated: CASSQDRLSYNEQFF.